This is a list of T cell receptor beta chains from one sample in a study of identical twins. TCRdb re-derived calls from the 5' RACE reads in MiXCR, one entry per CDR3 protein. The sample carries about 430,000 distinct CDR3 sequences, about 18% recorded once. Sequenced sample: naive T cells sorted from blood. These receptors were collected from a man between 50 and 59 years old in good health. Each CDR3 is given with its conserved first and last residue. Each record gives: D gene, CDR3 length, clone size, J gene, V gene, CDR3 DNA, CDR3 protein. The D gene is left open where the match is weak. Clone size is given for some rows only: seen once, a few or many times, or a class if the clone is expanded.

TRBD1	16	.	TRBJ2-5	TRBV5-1	TGCGCCAGCAGCTCGGGCCCACAGGGGTACCAAGAGACCCAGTACTTC	CASSSGPQGYQETQYF
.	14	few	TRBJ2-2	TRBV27	TGTGCCAGCAGTTTCCTATCCTCTCCCGGGGAGCTGTTTTTT	CASSFLSSPGELFF
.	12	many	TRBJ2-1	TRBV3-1	TGTGCCAGCAGCCAAGGAACGACACAAGAGTTCTTC	CASSQGTTQEFF
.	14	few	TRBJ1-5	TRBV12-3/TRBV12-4	TGTGCCAGCAGCCCTCTCGTCGGGGGTCAGCCCCAGCATTTT	CASSPLVGGQPQHF
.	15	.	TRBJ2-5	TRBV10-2	TGCGCCAGCCCCAGAGCAGGGGAGAGGTGGGAGACCCAGTACTTC	CASPRAGERWETQYF
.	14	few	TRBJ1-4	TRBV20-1	TGCAGTGCTAGAGGGACCCGGAATAGTGAAAAACTGTTTTTT	CSARGTRNSEKLFF
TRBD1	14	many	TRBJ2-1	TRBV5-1	TGCGCCAGCAGCTTCCGACAGGGCGGCAATGAGCAGTTCTTC	CASSFRQGGNEQFF
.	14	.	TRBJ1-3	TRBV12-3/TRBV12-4	TGTGCCAGCAGGGAAGATAACTCTGGAAACACCATATATTTT	CASREDNSGNTIYF
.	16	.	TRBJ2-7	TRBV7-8	TGTGCCAGCAGCTTAGGACGTGGGGGTGCGTCCTACGAGCAGTACTTC	CASSLGRGGASYEQYF
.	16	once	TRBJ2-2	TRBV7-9	TGTGCCAGCAGCTCATCTATCCTCAGCATTTCCGGGGAGCTGTTTTTT	CASSSSILSISGELFF
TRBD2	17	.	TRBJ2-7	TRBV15	TGTGCCACCAGCGACGTTTTTAGCGGGACAAGCCCCTACGAGCAGTACTTC	CATSDVFSGTSPYEQYF
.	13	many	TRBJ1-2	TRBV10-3	TGTGCCATCAGTGAGTCAACAGCCTATGGCTACACCTTC	CAISESTAYGYTF
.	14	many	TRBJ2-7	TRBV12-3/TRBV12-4	TGTGCCAGCAGTTTTAGCGCGGAAGGATACGAGCAGTACTTC	CASSFSAEGYEQYF
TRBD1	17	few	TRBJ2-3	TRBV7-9	TGTGCCAGCAGCCCGCCCTTGGGGACAGGGACCACAGATACGCAGTATTTT	CASSPPLGTGTTDTQYF
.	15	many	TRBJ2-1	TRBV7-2	TGTGCCAGCAGCTTAGCGGGGGCGTTACACAATGAGCAGTTCTTC	CASSLAGALHNEQFF
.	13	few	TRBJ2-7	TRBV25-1	TGTGCCAGCAGTGGGGGGGCGAACCACGAGCAGTACTTC	CASSGGANHEQYF
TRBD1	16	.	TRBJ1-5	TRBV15	TGTGCCACCAGCAGAGGAGGGGGCGGTTTCGATCAGCCCCAGCATTTT	CATSRGGGGFDQPQHF
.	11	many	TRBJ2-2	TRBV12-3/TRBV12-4	TGTGCCAGCAGTTTCCCCGGGGAGCTGTTTTTT	CASSFPGELFF
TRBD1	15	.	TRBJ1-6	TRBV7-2	TGTGCCAGCAGCCGGGACAGCCTTTTAGGTTCACCCCTCCACTTT	CASSRDSLLGSPLHF
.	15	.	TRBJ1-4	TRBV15	TGTGCCACCAGCAGAGGCCCCGGGAAGTCCGGAAAACTGTTTTTT	CATSRGPGKSGKLFF
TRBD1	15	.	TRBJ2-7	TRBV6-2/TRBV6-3	TGTGCCAGCAGTTACTCGTGGGACAGGGGCTACGAGCAGTACTTC	CASSYSWDRGYEQYF
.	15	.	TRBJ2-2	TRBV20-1	TGCAGTGCACCGACTCCCGGGACTCACACCGGGGAGCTGTTTTTT	CSAPTPGTHTGELFF
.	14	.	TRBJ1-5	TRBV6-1	TGTGCCAGCAGTGAGGGGGCTGGGAATCAGCCCCAGCATTTT	CASSEGAGNQPQHF
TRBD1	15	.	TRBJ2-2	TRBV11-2	TGTGCCAGCAGCCCAGGACAGGGGTCCACCGGGGAGCTGTTTTTT	CASSPGQGSTGELFF
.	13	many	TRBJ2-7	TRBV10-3	TGTGCCATCACCCCCGAGGTGGGGTACGAGCAGTACTTC	CAITPEVGYEQYF
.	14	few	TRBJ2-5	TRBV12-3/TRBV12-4	TGTGCCAGCAGTTTACTAGGGTTGAGGGAGACCCAGTACTTC	CASSLLGLRETQYF
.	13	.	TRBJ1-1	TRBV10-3	TGTGCCATCAGCCGGGATCTTAACACTGAAGCTTTCTTT	CAISRDLNTEAFF
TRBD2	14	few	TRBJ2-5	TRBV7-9	TGTGCCATAGTTAGCGGGCACCCCCAAGAGACCCAGTACTTC	CAIVSGHPQETQYF
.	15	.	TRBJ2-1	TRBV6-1	TGTGCCAGCAGTGGACAGGGAGGGTACAGCAATGAGCAGTTCTTC	CASSGQGGYSNEQFF
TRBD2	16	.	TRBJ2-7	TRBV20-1	TGCAGTGCTAGAGGGGGAGGGAGAGGGAGTTCCTACGAGCAGTACTTC	CSARGGGRGSSYEQYF
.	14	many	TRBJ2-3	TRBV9	TGTGCCAGCAGCGGTCGGGACGGCCCAGATACGCAGTATTTT	CASSGRDGPDTQYF
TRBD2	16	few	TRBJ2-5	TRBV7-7	TGTGCCAGCAGCCGTAGATTCCTAGCGGGGCCGCAGACCCAGTACTTC	CASSRRFLAGPQTQYF
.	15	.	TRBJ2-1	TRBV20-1	TGCAGTGCTAGAGTGGGGGCAGGGTCTTACAATGAGCAGTTCTTC	CSARVGAGSYNEQFF
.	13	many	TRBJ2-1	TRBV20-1	TGCAGTCTCGTCTTGGGGGGCAAAAATGAGCAGTTCTTC	CSLVLGGKNEQFF
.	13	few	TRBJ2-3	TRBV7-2	TGTGCCAGCAGCTGGTCTAGGATCGGTACGCAGTATTTT	CASSWSRIGTQYF
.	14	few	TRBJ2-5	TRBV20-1	TGCAGTGCTGGGACTATAGACAGGTGGAAGACCCAGTACTTC	CSAGTIDRWKTQYF
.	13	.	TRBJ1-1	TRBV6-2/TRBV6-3	TGTGCCAGCCTACCGGGGCTCGGAACTGAAGCTTTCTTT	CASLPGLGTEAFF
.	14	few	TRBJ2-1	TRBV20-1	TGCAGTGCTAGCGGGAGATCGGGGTACAATGAGCAGTTCTTC	CSASGRSGYNEQFF
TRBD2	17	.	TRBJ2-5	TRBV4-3	TGCGCCAGCAGCCAAGGGACTAGCGGGAGTGTACAAGAGACCCAGTACTTC	CASSQGTSGSVQETQYF
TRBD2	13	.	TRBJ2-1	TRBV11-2	TGTGCCAGCAGCTTACGTAGCGGGGATGAGCAGTTCTTC	CASSLRSGDEQFF
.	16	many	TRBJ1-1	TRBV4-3	TGCGCCAGCAGCCAAGATCTTGCGACACCGAACACTGAAGCTTTCTTT	CASSQDLATPNTEAFF
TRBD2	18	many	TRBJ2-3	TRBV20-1	TGCAGTGCTAGACCTCTTACTAGCGGGAGGTCGAGCACAGATACGCAGTATTTT	CSARPLTSGRSSTDTQYF
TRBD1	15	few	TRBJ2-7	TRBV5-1	TGCGCCAGCAGCTTGGAGACAGGGATCCCTTGGGAGCAGTACTTC	CASSLETGIPWEQYF
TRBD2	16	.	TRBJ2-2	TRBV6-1	TGTGCCAGCACTAGCGGGAAGCACTTGAACACCGGGGAGCTGTTTTTT	CASTSGKHLNTGELFF
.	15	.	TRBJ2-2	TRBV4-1	TGCGCCAGCAGCCAATACGTTACCGATACCGGGGAGCTGTTTTTT	CASSQYVTDTGELFF
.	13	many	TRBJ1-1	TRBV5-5	TGTGCCAGCAGCCTCACCCCGAACACTGAAGCTTTCTTT	CASSLTPNTEAFF
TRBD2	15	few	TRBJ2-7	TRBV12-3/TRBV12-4	TGTGCCAGCAGCTTTCTAGCGGGGGGGCTCCGCGAGCAGTACTTC	CASSFLAGGLREQYF
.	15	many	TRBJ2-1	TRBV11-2	TGTGCCAGCAGCTTAGATGCGGTAGCCTACAATGAGCAGTTCTTC	CASSLDAVAYNEQFF
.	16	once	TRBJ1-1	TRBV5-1	TGCGCCAGCAGCTTGTGGCGCTCGGGGGCGAACACTGAAGCTTTCTTT	CASSLWRSGANTEAFF
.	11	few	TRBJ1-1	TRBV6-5	TGTGCCAGCGGCCCTGATACTGAAGCTTTCTTT	CASGPDTEAFF
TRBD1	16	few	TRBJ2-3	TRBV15	TGTGCCACCAGCAGCGACAGGGGACTGTCCGCAGATACGCAGTATTTT	CATSSDRGLSADTQYF
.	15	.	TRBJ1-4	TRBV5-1	TGCGCCAGCAGCACAACCGGGACTATAAGTGAAAAACTGTTTTTT	CASSTTGTISEKLFF
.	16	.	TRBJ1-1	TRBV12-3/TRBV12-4	TGTGCCAGCAGTTGGGCCGAATACAGGGTGAACACTGAAGCTTTCTTT	CASSWAEYRVNTEAFF